This T cell receptor (beta chain) was observed in a study of blood T cell repertoires in COVID-19. As handled by the study authors: Amplification of reference gene primers provided the estimated nucleated cell counts. Assay: immunoSEQ multiplex PCR; the TCRdb copy retains only in-frame clones and omits some. That table gives V, J and clone size, and the DNA gave D and trimming. The profile shows roughly 170,000 clones, 83% of them singletons. Trimming left V 3 bases short and J 4 bases short, with 13 bases between. This CDR3 spans 14 amino acids. Germline-derived CDR1 and CDR2 are SGHNT and YYREEE (reference sequence).

This chain joins TRBV5-4 and TRBJ1-1; D is unresolved. The clonotype was recovered from a woman between 45 and 65 years old who had recovered from COVID-19. The material sequenced was PBMCs or T cells enriched from blood (not recorded which). CDR3 bases: TGTGCCAGCAGCTCTTCAAACAGTTTCACTGAAGCTTTCTTT. Its protein product is CASSSSNSFTEAFF.